Below, one T cell receptor beta chain is given with its context. This specimen belongs to a study of blood T cell repertoires in COVID-19. Study in general: T cells, B-cell-depleted T cells, or PBMCs supplied cDNA or gDNA.

The CDR3 has 16 residues. Germline V gives CDR1 LGHNA, CDR2 YSLEER. Trimming cost V 3 bases and J 2 bases; bases outside gene matches: 4. Produced via immunoSEQ multiplex PCR; TCRdb's table is partial and in-frame only. The sample holds around 95,000 clones, roughly 87% seen once. This sequence was found in a man under 40 in a cohort sampled during active COVID-19. Sample: peripheral blood. The V and J genes are TRBV4-3 and TRBJ2-6; 7 bases are shared with TRBD1. This chain's CDR3 is CASSQEGGAGANVLTF. CDR3 DNA sequence: TGCGCCAGCAGCCAGGAAGGGGGCGCTGGGGCCAACGTCCTGACTTTC.